The clone carrying this T cell receptor beta chain was counted a few times. Its antigen is not known. CDR3 size: 18 residues. CDR1 LGHNA and CDR2 YSLEER come from the germline V gene. Trimming took 0 bases from V and 0 from J, leaving 14 bases between them. These data originate in a study of T cells after yellow fever vaccination. Findings and limits, study-wide: Post-booster reappearance was seen for most primary-vaccination clones (roughly 96% CD4, about 88% CD8).

Template switching with 5'RACE generated the TCR cDNA and added a universal primer site and UMIs. TCRdb re-analysed the 5' RACE reads in MiXCR, keeping a single row per CDR3 protein. Of about 400,000 distinct CDR3 sequences in the sample, 11% were seen once. The V call is TRBV4-3, the J call TRBJ2-2; D is possibly TRBD1 (6 bases). Sequences were derived from PBMCs, sampled on the day of the first yellow fever vaccination. The receptor comes from a man between 18 and 35 years old who received the YFV17D yellow fever vaccine. CDR3: CASSQEPIRTANTGELFF. The DNA of the CDR3 is TGCGCCAGCAGCCAAGAACCAATCAGGACAGCGAACACCGGGGAGCTGTTTTTT.